The clone carrying this TCR beta chain was found a few times. Antigen specificity is unknown. These data are taken from a study of T-cell reconstitution after alpha-beta-depleted transplantation in children. This CDR3 comprises 14 residues. V lost 2 bases to trimming and J lost 2 bases; unmatched junction nucleotides: 3. Germline CDR1 reads SGHDT; CDR2 reads YYEEEE. Molecular barcoding with unique molecular identifiers was used for the TCRbeta library. TCRdb re-analysed the PCR reads in MiXCR, keeping a single row per CDR3 protein. The sample has around 300,000 distinct CDR3 sequences; 20% to 30% are singletons. Whole-study results and caveats: T-cell counts and diversity were attributed mostly to newly produced T cells one year after transplant. Reported findings indicate that, about two months after transplant, alpha-beta T cells came from several hundred expanded clones, which were derived from non-depleted graft cells.

This TCR was recovered from a male patient younger than 18 who had a stem cell transplant for acute lymphoblastic leukemia, so the T cells may come from the graft donor. Source: PBMCs, mostly from graft donor cells, taken 180 days after TCRalphabeta/CD19-depleted stem cell transplant. The chain has TRBV5-6 and TRBJ2-7, with TRBD1 matching over 8 bases. The CDR3 DNA is TGTGCCAGCAGCTTCTGGGACAGGCCCTACGAGCAGTACTTC. It encodes CASSFWDRPYEQYF.